This T cell receptor beta chain was documented in a study of OX40 agonist ivuxolimab in advanced cancers. In terms of the full investigation: Ivuxolimab, which targeted the costimulatory receptor OX40 (CD134), was an agonistic, fully human IgG2 monoclonal antibody. The paper describes the monotherapy dose-escalation part (N = 52 patients) of the phase I trial of ivuxolimab. In the dose-escalation cohort, approximately 82% of patients were male, and the mean age was around 60 years with a range of about 20 to 80. The purpose of peripheral TCRbeta sequencing was to test whether ivuxolimab changed TCR sequence diversity and led to clonal T-cell expansion. Prior anti-PD-1, anti-PD-L1 or anti-CTLA-4 therapy was permitted, and checkpoint inhibitors had been received by more than 35% of dose-escalation patients. Partial responses were achieved by three dose-escalation patients, of whom one had hepatocellular carcinoma and two had cutaneous melanoma. Of the approximately 50 patients in dose escalation, about 20 had hepatocellular carcinoma, some 15 had melanoma, 9 had renal cell carcinoma and 9 had head and neck cancer. Intravenous ivuxolimab was administered to patients every 2 weeks at six dose levels: 0.01, 0.1, 0.3, 1.5, 3 and 10 mg/kg. On the study overall, not on this receptor specifically: At doses from 0.1 to 3.0 mg/kg, clonal expansion was seen in both CD4+ and CD8+ blood T cells between baseline and week 6. Antigen specificity was not determined for the clonally expanded peripheral T cells. After ivuxolimab, CD8+ T cells had more expanded clones than CD4+ T cells on average. In the 0.1-3.0 mg/kg groups, partial responders were among the patients with the lowest normalized peripheral clonal expansion, particularly in CD8+ T cells. Low levels of normalized T-cell clonal expansion were also seen in some nonresponding patients.

Patients with a history of autoimmune disease or receiving systemic immunosuppression were excluded from the trial. In every dose cohort, peripheral blood was drawn for TCR sequencing at baseline, cycle 4 day 1, and cycle 7 day 1. The samples were taken from a phase I, first-in-human, multicenter, open-label dose-escalation trial of ivuxolimab. The trial enrolled adults with locally advanced or metastatic head and neck squamous cell, hepatocellular, melanoma or renal cell carcinoma. Before TCR sequencing, CD4+ T cells and CD8+ T cells from peripheral blood were sorted into separate populations. The cysteine opens and the phenylalanine closes a CDR3 of 15 amino acids. Only CDR3 DNA is held: 45 bases, read in frame from base 1. Taken from the germline V gene, the CDR1 and CDR2 loops are SGHRS and YFSETQ. Unmatched junction bases come to 5, with V trimmed by 4 bases and J by 5 bases. Genomic DNA was isolated from the sorted cells so that the TCRbeta CDR3 region could be sequenced. The immunoSEQ Assay was used for sequencing of TCRbeta CDR3 regions. Entries here come from immuneACCESS through TCRdb and include only in-frame sequences with V and J called. Some clones fail to appear in such tables; in the studies checked, an unresolved V gene covers under half of the shortfall, and the cause of the remainder is unknown. For this sample there are around 60,000 clones; approximately 82% appear just once. Around 2.4% of the sample lies in the top ten.

This clone was seen once. Its specific antigen is unknown. Base qualities were left out, and no much larger clone turns up one base away. The sequencing here drew on CD4+ or CD8+ T cells sorted from blood, taken in a trial of the OX40 agonist ivuxolimab. The chain links TRBV5-1 with TRBJ2-1; the central 11 bases match TRBD2. The clonotype originates from an adult with an advanced solid tumor such as melanoma, head and neck, liver or kidney cancer. The sequenced DNA: TGCGCCAGCAGCCTTAGCGGGGGGGCCAACAATGAGCAGTTCTTC. It codes for CASSLSGGANNEQFF.